This T cell receptor (beta chain) originates from a study of T cell responses to AZD1222 COVID-19 vaccine. Study at large: Second doses were pooled across both intervals (about 4 or about 12 weeks). The study, taken as a whole, reports: Most donors were white British, females outnumbered males, and clonal diversity was possibly underestimated. Distributed over spike, vaccine-associated CD4 TCRs predominated at 160-218 and 743-854.

In the case of this clone: The antigen is unknown.

CDR1 is LGHNA, CDR2 YNFKEQ, per germline. Trimming left V 0 bases short and J 4 bases short, with 7 bases between. The CDR3 totals 13 residues. TCRdb keeps only in-frame clones here, not all; method: immunoSEQ multiplex PCR. The sample holds around 100,000 clones; 80% to 90% are singletons and the top ten take about 8.7%. The V gene is TRBV4-2, the J gene TRBJ2-7; D is unresolved. This clonotype was obtained from an adult in good health. The sequenced sample was peripheral blood, obtained on day 0 of AZD1222 vaccination. CDR3 DNA sequence: TGTGCCAGCAGCCAAGATGATTCATACGAGCAGTACTTC. Its translation is CASSQDDSYEQYF.